The source of this T cell receptor beta chain is a study of Ad26.COV2.S vaccination and SARS-CoV-2 variants. The wider study: Donor got 5x10^10 or 1x10^11 viral particles of Ad26.COV2.S.

Germline V gives CDR1 MRHNA, CDR2 SNTAGT. There are 15 residues in the CDR3. Measured with immunoSEQ multiplex PCR; TCRdb has only the in-frame clones, and not every one. The repertoire holds fewer than 400,000 clones, 70% to 90% seen once, with around 3.4% in the top ten. In regard to this clone: At one of its ends the junction is not consistent with the germline gene, which may arise from a read error.

Stated treatment: around 19 received Ad26.COV2.S at low or high dose, single or two shots; about 5 received placebo; per-sample allocation not given. The samples were gathered on day 63 after the first injection of vaccine or placebo. This receptor was obtained from a person between 18 and 65 years old who received the Ad26.COV2.S COVID-19 vaccine or a placebo. The genes are TRBV6-4 and TRBJ2-2; 10 nucleotides agree with TRBD2. This specimen consisted of peripheral blood, obtained in a trial of Ad26.COV2.S vaccine versus placebo. The CDR3 DNA follows: TGTGCCATCCTAGCGGGGGTCCCCAGACCGGGGGGGCTGTTTTTT. Residues: CAILAGVPRPGGLFF.